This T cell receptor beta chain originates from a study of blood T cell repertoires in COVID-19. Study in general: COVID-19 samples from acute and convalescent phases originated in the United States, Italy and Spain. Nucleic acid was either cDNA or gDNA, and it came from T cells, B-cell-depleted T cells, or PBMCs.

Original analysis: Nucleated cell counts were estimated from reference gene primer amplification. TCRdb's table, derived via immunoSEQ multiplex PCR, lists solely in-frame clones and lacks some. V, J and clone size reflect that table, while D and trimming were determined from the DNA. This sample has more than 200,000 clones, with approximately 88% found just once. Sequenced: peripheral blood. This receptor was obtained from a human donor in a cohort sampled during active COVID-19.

Here the CDR3 DNA reads TGTGCCACATCCCGGGACAGCATCTCTGGGGCCAACGTCCTGACTTTC. It yields the protein CATSRDSISGANVLTF. The chain employs TRBV10-3 and TRBJ2-6; 7 bases map to TRBD1. In germline, CDR1 is ENHRY, CDR2 SYGVKD. Trimming cost V 10 bases and J 0 bases; bases outside gene matches: 9. The CDR3 length is 16 residues.